The next 5 T cell receptor beta chains were all read from a single sample in a study of neurological immune-mediated disorders (dated by TCRdb to the late 2010s). The time point tag for this specimen amounts to: longitudinal time-point 3. Libraries were made using 5' RACE. The reads were generated on an Illumina HiSeq 2500. TCRdb ran its own pipeline on the public reads, namely fastp trimming at Q25 and MiXCR clone calling, and kept in-frame beta chains. CDR3 protein sequences are deduplicated, and each keeps its most common genes and DNA. The table for this sample lists about 81,000 distinct CDR3 sequences; around 4.7% of them were counted only once. The top ten clones comprise 5% to 6% of the sample. The source material was PBMCs. The receptors here all came from a woman in her fifties or sixties with multiple sclerosis.

There are many counts of this clonotype. The V gene is TRBV11-2, the J gene TRBJ1-4; D unclear. Germline V gene lookup returns CDR1 SGHAT and CDR2 FQNNGV. V was clipped by 5 bases and J by 7 bases, with 5 bases between them. The CDR3 is 11 residues long. The CDR3 DNA is TGTGCCAGCAGCCGAGTTGAAAAACTGTTTTTT. Its translation: CASSRVEKLFF.

The sample holds many counts of this clonotype. The chain is built from TRBV7-2 and TRBJ1-5; D not certain. Trimming cost V 6 bases and J 0 bases, with 6 bases left between them. CDR1 SGHTA and CDR2 FQGNSA come from the germline V gene. The CDR3 totals 13 residues. CDR3 in amino acids: CASRSSSNQPQHF. The CDR3 DNA is TGTGCCAGCAGGAGTAGTAGCAATCAGCCCCAGCATTTT.

This clonotype was seen repeatedly, ten times or more. V and J are TRBV10-1 and TRBJ1-3; tentative D call: TRBD1 (6 bases). The germline V and J ends were trimmed by 8 bases and 0 bases, with 14 bases remaining between them. Germline V gene sequence: CDR1 WNHNN, CDR2 SYGVQD (reference sequence). CDR3 length: 15 residues. The CDR3 protein is CASRRDTSSGNTIYF. The CDR3 region has the DNA TGCGCCAGCCGGCGGGACACCAGCTCTGGAAACACCATATATTTT.

This clonotype was seen many times. The chain employs TRBV20-1 and TRBJ2-2; 7 bases match TRBD1. Germline assignment: CDR1 DFQATT and CDR2 SNEGSKA (reference sequence). V shed 0 bases, J shed 4 bases, and the junction held 11 bases outside the gene matches. The CDR3 is made up of 17 amino acids. CDR3 sequence: CSARDPFRQGGTGELFF. The CDR3 DNA follows: TGCAGTGCTAGAGATCCCTTCCGACAGGGTGGCACCGGGGAGCTGTTTTTT.

With respect to this clonotype: A much larger clone is a single base away; this may be a read error. The chain is built from TRBV15 and TRBJ1-1; 7 nucleotides match TRBD1. This CDR3 comprises 13 residues. J gave up 11 bases and V 4 bases, and 10 bases lay outside the gene matches. CDR1 and CDR2 (germline): LNHNV, YYDKDF (reference sequence). CDR3 sequence reads: CATSKGAEGMAFF. The CDR3 nucleotides read TGTGCCACCAGCAAGGGGGCCGAGGGGATGGCTTTCTTT.